The sequence of this TCR beta chain was determined in a study of blood T cell repertoires in COVID-19 (dated by TCRdb to 2020 to 2022). Regarding the research as a whole: The collaborator samples originated in the United States, Italy and Spain and spanned the acute and convalescent phases of COVID-19. The material from the prospective study consisted of cDNA or gDNA derived from T cells, B-cell-depleted T cells, or PBMCs. The dataset comprised deeply sampled blood TCRbeta repertoires from subjects exposed to, actively infected with, or recovered from COVID-19. Where available, HLA class I and class II types were taken from metadata supplied by the sample provider and were not determined by assay-based typing. The repertoires were made available in a free public database intended to serve as a resource for research on the immune response to SARS-CoV-2. The samples were drawn from the first 160 participants of the ongoing ImmuneRACE study and from over 950 subjects provided by 6 global collaborators. A de-identified subject ID, COVID-19 status, age in years and sex were almost always included in the sample metadata.

Broader findings and caveats from the paper: The quantity of clinical and demographic metadata differed by source and by participant and was supplied without curation.

TCRbeta CDR3 regions were amplified from genomic DNA using the immunoSEQ Assay, a bias-controlled multiplex PCR. Concerning the study's data processing: Within the assay, amplification of reference gene primers was used to estimate how many nucleated cells each sample contained. Sequence reads were collapsed and filtered to measure the absolute abundance of every unique TCRbeta CDR3 rearrangement. Productive Simpson clonality was computed per sample as the square root of Simpson's diversity index over productive rearrangements. Sourced from immuneACCESS, this table was stored by TCRdb with only in-frame sequences that have V and J called. A share of the clones is absent; for the studies checked, an unresolved V gene accounts for under half, and the remainder has no known explanation. For V, J and clone size, that table is used; D and trimming come from the DNA. The table for this sample lists 200,000 to 250,000 clones; 65% to 85% of them were counted only once. Of the sample, 6.8% falls within the top ten clones.

The CDR3 holds 14 amino acids from the cysteine to the phenylalanine. Only the CDR3 portion is preserved as DNA: 42 bases, with reading frame beginning at the first base. V and J are trimmed by 2 bases and 4 bases, and the gene matches miss 4 bases of the junction. The germline V gene (reference sequence) supplies CDR1 SEHNR and CDR2 FQNEAQ. Participants in the prospective study were enrolled through a virtual design, were aged about 18 to 100 years, and lived in roughly 25 United States geographic areas. Cohort assignment in the prospective study relied on participant-reported clinical history from a screening survey and a study questionnaire. For ImmuneRACE Cohort 3, a participant was defined as recovered based on two consecutive negative NP/OP PCR tests, clearance by a healthcare professional, or resolution of symptoms. In the prospective study, mobile phlebotomists collected whole blood, serum and a nasopharyngeal or oropharyngeal swab from each participant. Over a roughly two-month period, participants in the prospective study had the option of providing additional blood draws and questionnaires. Before DNA extraction, blood samples from the prospective study were shipped at room temperature or frozen.

Concerning this clone itself: Its antigen has not been determined. The sample holds no much larger clone one base away, and base qualities are not on file.

This receptor was taken from a woman between 40 and 50 years old who had recovered from COVID-19. What was sequenced was PBMCs or T cells enriched from blood (not recorded which). The chain was built from TRBV7-9 and TRBJ1-2; 7 junctional bases match TRBD1. The nucleotide sequence reads as follows: TGTGCCAGCAGCTTACTCGACAGGGCCTATGGCTACACCTTC. This gives the protein CASSLLDRAYGYTF.